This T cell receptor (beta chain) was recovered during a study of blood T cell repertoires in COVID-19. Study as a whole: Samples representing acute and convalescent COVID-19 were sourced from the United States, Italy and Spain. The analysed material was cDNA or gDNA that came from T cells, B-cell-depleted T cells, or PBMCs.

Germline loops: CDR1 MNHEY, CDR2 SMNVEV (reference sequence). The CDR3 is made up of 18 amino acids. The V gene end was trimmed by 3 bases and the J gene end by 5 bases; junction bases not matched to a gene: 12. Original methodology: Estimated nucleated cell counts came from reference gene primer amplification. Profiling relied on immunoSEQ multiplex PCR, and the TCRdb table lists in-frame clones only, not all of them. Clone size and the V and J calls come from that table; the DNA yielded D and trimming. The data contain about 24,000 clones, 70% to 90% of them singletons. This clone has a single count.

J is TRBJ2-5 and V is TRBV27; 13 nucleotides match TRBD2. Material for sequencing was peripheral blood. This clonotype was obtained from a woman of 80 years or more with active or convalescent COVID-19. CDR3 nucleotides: TGTGCCAGCAGTTTCTACGGGACTAGCGGGAAGAGGGGGGAGACCCAGTACTTC. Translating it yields CASSFYGTSGKRGETQYF.